Only one count was recorded for the clone carrying this TCR beta chain. The antigen is unknown. The sample originates from a study of T cell responses to AZD1222 COVID-19 vaccine. Assay used: immunoSEQ multiplex PCR; TCRdb lists only in-frame clones, some missing. The table has 130,000 to 150,000 clones, 85% to 95% seen once. V was clipped by 2 bases and J by 1 base, with 6 bases between them. Germline V gene sequence: CDR1 SGHDT, CDR2 YYEEEE. The CDR3 sequence is 13 residues long. Study results and caveats: Among those given AZD1222, only 6 or 7 were seropositive at baseline. Dominant at 160-218 and 743-854, vaccine-associated CD4 TCRs also spanned spike. Females made up more of the donors, who were largely white British, and clonal diversity may have come out too low.

The chain joins TRBV5-6 to TRBJ1-1; D unclear. This material consisted of peripheral blood, taken after recovery from COVID-19. The sequence came from an adult who had recovered from COVID-19. This CDR3 is CASSFGRNTEAFF. The CDR3 DNA sequence: TGTGCCAGCAGCTTCGGCAGGAACACTGAAGCTTTCTTT.